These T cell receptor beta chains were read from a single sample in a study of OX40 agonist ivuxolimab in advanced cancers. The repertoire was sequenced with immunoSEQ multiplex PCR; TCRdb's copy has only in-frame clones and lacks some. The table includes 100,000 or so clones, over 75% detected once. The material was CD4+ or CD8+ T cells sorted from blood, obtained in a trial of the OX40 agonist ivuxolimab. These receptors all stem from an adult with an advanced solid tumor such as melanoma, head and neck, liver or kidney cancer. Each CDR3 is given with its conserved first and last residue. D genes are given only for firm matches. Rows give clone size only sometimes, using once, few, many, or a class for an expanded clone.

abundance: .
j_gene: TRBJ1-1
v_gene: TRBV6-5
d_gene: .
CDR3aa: CASRPTGAQGAFF
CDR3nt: TGTGCCAGCAGGCCGACGGGGGCCCAGGGAGCTTTCTTT

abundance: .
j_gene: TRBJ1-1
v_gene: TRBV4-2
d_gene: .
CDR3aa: CASSQDQRDEAFF
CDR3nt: TGTGCCAGCAGCCAAGATCAAAGAGATGAAGCTTTCTTT

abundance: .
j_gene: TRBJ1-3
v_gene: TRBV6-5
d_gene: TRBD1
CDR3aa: CASKGTASGNTIYF
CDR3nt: TGTGCCAGCAAAGGGACAGCCTCTGGAAACACCATATATTTT

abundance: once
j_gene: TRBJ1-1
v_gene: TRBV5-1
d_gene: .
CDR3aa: CASSLDPGLNTEAFF
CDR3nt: TGCGCCAGCAGCTTGGACCCGGGGTTGAACACTGAAGCTTTCTTT

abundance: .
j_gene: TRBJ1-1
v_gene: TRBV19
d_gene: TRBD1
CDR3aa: CASSTRQGNTEAFF
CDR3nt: TGTGCCAGTAGTACCAGACAGGGGAACACTGAAGCTTTCTTT

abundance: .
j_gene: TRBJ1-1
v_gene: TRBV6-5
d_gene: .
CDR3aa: CASSEGGDAFF
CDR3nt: TGTGCCAGCAGCGAGGGAGGGGACGCTTTCTTT

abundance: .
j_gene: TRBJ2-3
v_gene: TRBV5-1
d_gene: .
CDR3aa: CASSPRGGASGDTQYF
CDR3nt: TGCGCCAGCAGCCCTAGGGGGGGGGCATCAGGAGATACGCAGTATTTT

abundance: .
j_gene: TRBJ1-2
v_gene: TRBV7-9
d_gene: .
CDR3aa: CASSSPDSLGTYGYTF
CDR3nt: TGTGCCAGCAGCTCCCCGGACAGTTTGGGAACCTATGGCTACACCTTC

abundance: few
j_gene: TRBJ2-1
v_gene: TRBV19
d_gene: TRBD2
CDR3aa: CASSILAGAQGEQFF
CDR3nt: TGTGCCAGTAGTATACTAGCGGGGGCCCAAGGTGAGCAGTTCTTC

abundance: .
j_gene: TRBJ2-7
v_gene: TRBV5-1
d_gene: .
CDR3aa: CASSLSTGSYEQYF
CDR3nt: TGCGCCAGCAGCTTGAGCACCGGCTCCTACGAGCAGTACTTC

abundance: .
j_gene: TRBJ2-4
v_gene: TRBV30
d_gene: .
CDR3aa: CAWSVLREKNIQYF
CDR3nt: TGTGCCTGGAGTGTGTTACGAGAGAAAAACATTCAGTACTTC

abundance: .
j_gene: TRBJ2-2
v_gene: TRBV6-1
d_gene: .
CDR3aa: CASRLGEFTGELFF
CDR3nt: TGTGCCAGCAGGTTAGGGGAATTCACCGGGGAGCTGTTTTTT

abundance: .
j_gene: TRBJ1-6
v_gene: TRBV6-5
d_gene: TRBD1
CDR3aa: CASSYSNTGVGSPLHF
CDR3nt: TGTGCCAGCAGTTACTCGAATACAGGGGTTGGGTCACCCCTCCACTTT

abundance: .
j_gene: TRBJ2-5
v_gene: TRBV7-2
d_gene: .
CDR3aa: CASSLGPGGQETQYF
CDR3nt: TGTGCCAGCAGCTTAGGGCCTGGGGGTCAAGAGACCCAGTACTTC